The 9 T cell receptor beta chains in this list originate from one sample, sequenced in a study of blood T cells in healthy people across ages. A sample-barcoded 5' primer and a J-beta primer mix were used in a second PCR of about 6 to 12 cycles. MiXCR, run by TCRdb on the 5' RACE reads, gives a single entry per CDR3 protein. Here the sample spans roughly 730,000 distinct CDR3 sequences, around three fifths being singletons. Sequenced input: blood. The receptor set was obtained from a man aged 35-49 years in good health.

Comments on this clonotype: Given a much more abundant clone one base away, this may be a read error. The chain carries TRBV29-1 and TRBJ2-4; 10 bases fit TRBD2. The DNA end lines up better with TRBJ2-5; the J call may be wrong. This CDR3 is built from 12 residues. Germline V CDR1 and CDR2: SQVTM, ANQGSEA. The CDR3 is CNGGLAEETQYF. The CDR3 bases are TGCAACGGCGGACTAGCGGAAGAGACCCAGTACTTC.

The rearrangement uses TRBV12-3 or TRBV12-4 and TRBJ2-5, with D tentatively TRBD1 (5 bases). This CDR3 has 15 residues. V shed 6 bases and J shed 1 base, with 15 bases lying between them. CDR3 DNA: TGTGCCAGCAGAGGGGCAGCCAACCCCCAAGAGACCCAGTACTTC. Translated, it gives CASRGAANPQETQYF.

CDR3 sequence reads: CASSQDAGIGSGNNGYTF. In nucleotides, the CDR3 is TGCGCCAGCAGCCAAGATGCCGGGATCGGGTCTGGAAACAATGGCTACACCTTC. J is TRBJ1-2 and V is TRBV4-1; D gene ambiguous. Trimming took 0 bases from V and 6 from J, leaving 23 bases between them. The CDR3 loop spans 18 amino acids. Germline V lookup: CDR1 MGHRA, CDR2 YSYEKL.

The J gene is TRBJ2-5, the V gene TRBV7-2, with D possibly matching TRBD1 (6 bases). The DNA end is a closer match to TRBJ2-7, so the J assignment may be wrong. Looked up from germline, CDR1 is SGHTA and CDR2 is FQGNSA. The CDR3 totals 15 residues. DNA for the CDR3: TGTGCCAGCAGCTTAGAGTGGGGGCAGAACTACGAGCAGTACTTC. Translating it yields CASSLEWGQNYEQYF.

For the CDR3, the DNA is TGCAGCGTCCGCGGGACGGAAAACTATGGCTACACCTTC. It translates to CSVRGTENYGYTF. This chain connects TRBV29-1 to TRBJ1-2; D is possibly TRBD1 (5 bases). Germline CDR1 SQVTM, CDR2 ANQGSEA. The CDR3 sequence is 13 residues long. V shed 6 bases and J shed 2 bases, with 13 bases lying between them.

This clonotype was seen more than once but under ten times. The rearrangement joins TRBV4-1 to TRBJ2-5, with D possibly TRBD2 on 6 matching bases. Between the trimmed V and J ends, which lost 3 bases and 11 bases, there was a span of 22 bases. The germline gives CDR1 MGHRA, CDR2 YSYEKL. CDR3 length: 15 amino acids. CDR3 protein: CASSQSISGLGLQYF. The CDR3 nucleotides are TGCGCCAGCAGCCAGTCAATTAGCGGCCTCGGTCTGCAGTACTTC.

There are a few counts of this clonotype. The chain combines TRBV20-1 with TRBJ1-2; the D gene is possibly TRBD1 (5 bases). Trimming shortened V by 0 bases and J by 4 bases, and 12 bases separated the two germline ends. The V gene's germline CDR1 is DFQATT and CDR2 SNEGSKA (reference sequence). CDR3 length equals 14 residues. CDR3 DNA: TGCAGTGCTAGAGATCGGGGGGGGACCTATGGCTACACCTTC. It translates to CSARDRGGTYGYTF.

This clonotype has just a few counts. This chain links TRBV4-3 with TRBJ2-5; the D gene is possibly TRBD1 (5 bases). This CDR3 spans 17 amino acids. CDR1 LGHNA and CDR2 YSLEER come from the germline V gene. V was trimmed by 0 bases and J by 1 base, leaving 15 bases between them. CDR3 coding DNA: TGCGCCAGCAGCCAAGAAAGAGGACAAACCTTCCAAGAGACCCAGTACTTC. It is translated as CASSQERGQTFQETQYF.

The DNA of the CDR3 is TGTGCCAGCAGCGGGGACGGGCTCTACGAGCAGTACTTC. This codes for CASSGDGLYEQYF. V and J are TRBV6-5 and TRBJ2-7, with D possibly called TRBD1 or TRBD2 (5 bases each). CDR1 MNHEY and CDR2 SVGAGI come from the germline V gene. This CDR3 spans 13 amino acids. The V end lost 6 bases, the J end lost 3 bases, and 12 bases lay between the germline ends.